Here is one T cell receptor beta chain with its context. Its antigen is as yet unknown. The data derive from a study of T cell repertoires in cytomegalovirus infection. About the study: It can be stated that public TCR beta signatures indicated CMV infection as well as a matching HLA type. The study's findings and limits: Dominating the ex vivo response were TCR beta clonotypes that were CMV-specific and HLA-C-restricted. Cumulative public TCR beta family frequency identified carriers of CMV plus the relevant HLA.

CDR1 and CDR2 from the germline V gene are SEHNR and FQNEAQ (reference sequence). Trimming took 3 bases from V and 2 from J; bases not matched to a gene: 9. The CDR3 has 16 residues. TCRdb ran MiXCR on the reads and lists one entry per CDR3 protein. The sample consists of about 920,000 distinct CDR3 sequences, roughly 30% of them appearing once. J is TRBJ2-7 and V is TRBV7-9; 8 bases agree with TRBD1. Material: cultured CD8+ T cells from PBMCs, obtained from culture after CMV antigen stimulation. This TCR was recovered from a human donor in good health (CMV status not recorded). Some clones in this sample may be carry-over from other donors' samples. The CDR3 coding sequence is TGTGCCAGCAGCTTTTCAGCCGGGACAGGACCCTACGAGCAGTACTTC. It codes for CASSFSAGTGPYEQYF.